The 11 T cell receptor beta chains in this list originate from one sample, sequenced in a study of blood T cell repertoires in COVID-19 (dated by TCRdb to the early 2020s). The library relied on the immunoSEQ multiplex PCR assay. Imported from immuneACCESS, the table was reduced by TCRdb to in-frame sequences with V and J called. These copies leave out some clones; in studies compared against another copy, an unresolved V gene accounts for under half, and the cause of the remainder is not known. Across this sample there are approximately 70,000 clones, with approximately 90% seen only once. The ten largest make up less than 4% of the sample. Material: peripheral blood. These receptors were collected from a man aged 65 to 79 with active COVID-19.

The rearrangement uses TRBV9 and TRBJ1-1, with 7 bases aligning to TRBD1. V lost 4 bases, J lost 0 bases, and 12 bases stayed unmatched. This CDR3 has 17 amino acids. Looked up from germline, CDR1 is SGDLS and CDR2 is YYNGEE. Written as DNA, the CDR3 is TGTGCCAGCAGCTCCCCCCCGGGAAGGGGGCTGAACACTGAAGCTTTCTTT. Translated: CASSSPPGRGLNTEAFF.

The chain employs TRBV7-9 and TRBJ2-7; D perhaps matches TRBD1 (5 bases). The germline V and J ends were trimmed by 2 bases and 5 bases, with 16 bases remaining between them. Per the germline V gene, CDR1 is SEHNR and CDR2 is FQNEAQ (reference sequence). The CDR3 loop spans 15 amino acids. CDR3 nucleotide sequence: TGTGCCAGCAGCTTACCCGACCCAGGGTTGCACGAGCAGTACTTC. It yields the protein CASSLPDPGLHEQYF.

V and J are TRBV27 and TRBJ2-5; TRBD2 matches at 7 bases. The CDR3 extends over 15 amino acids. V was clipped by 6 bases and J by 2 bases; unmatched bases: 9. Germline-derived CDR1 and CDR2 are MNHEY and SMNVEV (reference sequence). The CDR3 loop is CASSLWGTTQETQYF. Here the CDR3 DNA reads TGTGCCAGCAGCCTATGGGGGACTACACAAGAGACCCAGTACTTC.

The chain has TRBV7-3 and TRBJ2-7, with D tentatively TRBD2 (6 bases). In germline, CDR1 is SGHTA, CDR2 FQGTGA. CDR3 size: 15 residues. Trimming removed 2 bases from V and 3 bases from J, with 14 bases in between. The CDR3 DNA is TGTGCCAGCAGCTTAGTGGGCCTAGCGAGCTACGAGCAGTACTTC. It specifies CASSLVGLASYEQYF. Drawing the rest from reference TRBV7-3 and TRBJ2-7, the complete variable domain is GAGVSQTPSNKVTEKGKYVELRCDPISGHTALYWYRQSLGQGPEFLIYFQGTGAADDSGLPNDRFFAVRPEGSVSTLKIQRTERGDSAVYLCASSLVGLASYEQYFGPGTRLTVT.

The V and J genes are TRBV9 and TRBJ2-7; D is uncertain. Germline lookup yields CDR1 SGDLS and CDR2 YYNGEE. This CDR3 is 13 amino acids long. Trimming pared 4 bases from V and 3 bases from J, leaving 11 bases between. For the CDR3, the DNA is TGTGCCAGCAGCCCCTTGGGCAGCTACGAGCAGTACTTC. Amino acid sequence: CASSPLGSYEQYF.

CDR3 sequence: CASSPPGAAPGETQYF. DNA of the CDR3: TGTGCCAGCAGCCCCCCCGGCGCGGCCCCTGGGGAGACCCAGTACTTC. V and J are TRBV7-2 and TRBJ2-5, with no clear D. Trimming stripped 5 bases from V and 5 bases from J, with 21 bases between. This CDR3 contains 16 residues. Germline V CDR1 and CDR2: SGHTA, FQGNSA.

The rearrangement uses TRBV30 and TRBJ2-4; the match to TRBD1 covers 11 bases. The CDR3 covers 12 residues. Germline lookup yields CDR1 GTSNPN and CDR2 SVGIG (reference sequence). V was clipped by 5 bases and J by 7 bases; unmatched bases: 1. The CDR3 protein is CAWGTGGNIQYF. The DNA of the CDR3 is TGTGCCTGGGGGACAGGGGGGAACATTCAGTACTTC.

This chain connects TRBV7-3 to TRBJ2-1; D is ambiguous. The CDR3 extends over 16 amino acids. CDR1 and CDR2 (germline): SGHTA, FQGTGA. Trimming took 4 bases from V and 0 from J, leaving 13 bases between them. The CDR3 loop is CASSSSAASSYNEQFF. CDR3 coding DNA: TGTGCCAGCAGCTCCTCGGCAGCGAGCTCCTACAATGAGCAGTTCTTC.

J is TRBJ2-3 and V is TRBV5-4, with 8 bases aligning to TRBD2. Looked up from germline, CDR1 is SGHNT and CDR2 is YYREEE (reference sequence). Unmatched junction bases numbered 9, after V lost 3 bases and J lost 0 bases. CDR3 size: 17 residues. The CDR3 coding sequence is TGTGCCAGCAGCTCGCCTGGGGCTAGCGGGAGCACAGATACGCAGTATTTT. This codes for CASSSPGASGSTDTQYF.

The gene calls are TRBV3-1 (or the pseudogene TRBV3-2) and TRBJ2-3; D uncertain. Germline loops: CDR1 LGHDT, CDR2 YNNKEL (reference sequence). Trimming took off 0 bases at V and 1 base at J, with 8 bases between the two ends. This CDR3 is 15 amino acids long. Here the CDR3 DNA reads TGTGCCAGCAGCCAAGACTGGCAGGGCACAGATACGCAGTATTTT. Translated, it gives CASSQDWQGTDTQYF.

V and J are TRBV5-1 and TRBJ2-7; 12 bases match TRBD2. Germline V gene data show CDR1 as SGHRS and CDR2 as YFSETQ. Trimming took 4 bases from V and 6 from J; bases not matched to a gene: 17. CDR3 length equals 18 residues. The CDR3 here is CASSPRQGPGLAGSEQYF. The CDR3 DNA reads TGCGCCAGCAGCCCGAGACAGGGGCCAGGACTAGCGGGAAGCGAGCAGTACTTC.